Below, 4 T cell receptor beta chains from the same sample are listed, as sequenced in a study of blood T cell repertoires in COVID-19. Sequencing used immunoSEQ multiplex PCR; TCRdb keeps in-frame clones, though not all of them. This sample has 25,000 to 30,000 clones, with roughly 79% found just once. Sample: peripheral blood. These receptors all stem from an elderly man with active or convalescent COVID-19.

V and J are TRBV3-1 (or the pseudogene TRBV3-2) and TRBJ2-3; 9 bases align to TRBD1. Trimming took 9 bases from V and 2 from J; bases not matched to a gene: 6. The CDR3 totals 14 residues. Germline CDR1 LGHDT, CDR2 YNNKEL (reference sequence). The DNA for the CDR3 is TGTGCCAGTTCGGGACAGGGCTTCACAGATACGCAGTATTTT. Residues: CASSGQGFTDTQYF.

The CDR3 sequence is CASSLLTDTQYF. In DNA form, the CDR3 reads TGTGCCAGCAGCTTGTTAACAGATACGCAGTATTTT. The rearrangement links TRBV5-5 to TRBJ2-3, with no clear D. The CDR3 totals 12 residues. The V end lost 1 base, the J end lost 3 bases, and 3 bases lay between the germline ends. Per germline, CDR1 SGHKS and CDR2 YYEKEE (reference sequence).

The rearrangement joins TRBV18 to TRBJ2-7, with 8 positions matching TRBD1. Germline assignment: CDR1 KGHSH and CDR2 LQKENI. V dropped 8 bases and J dropped 3; count of bases not matched to a gene: 6. This CDR3 spans 13 amino acids. CDR3 nucleotide sequence: TGTGCCAGCACGATGACAGGGGTCTACGAGCAGTACTTC. Its protein product is CASTMTGVYEQYF.

This chain links TRBV6-6 with TRBJ2-4; perhaps TRBD1 as D (6 bases). The CDR3 extends over 14 amino acids. Germline V gives CDR1 MNHNY, CDR2 SVGAGI (reference sequence). The V and J ends lost 2 bases and 7 bases respectively, with 12 bases between them. CDR3 DNA: TGTGCCAGCAGTTACGACAACAGGGTCAACATTCAGTACTTC. Encoded protein: CASSYDNRVNIQYF.